This T cell receptor beta chain was documented in a study of CD8 T cells in ankylosing spondylitis. Study results and limitations: Reported data indicate significant enrichment of disease-linked clones within matched ankylosing spondylitis synovial fluid. A CD8+ phenotype characterized the disease-linked clones, which were relatively rare in peripheral blood. Apparently characteristic of ankylosing spondylitis blood was a TCR beta motif (about eight highly homologous variants).

The CDR3 has 12 amino acids. Germline CDR1 is KGHSH and CDR2 is LQKENI. The V end was cut by 1 base, the J end by 7 bases, with 8 bases between. With respect to this clonotype: Its specificity is not known.

TCRdb recomputed calls from the 5' RACE reads with MiXCR, one row per CDR3 protein. The sample yields about 420,000 distinct CDR3 sequences, 20% to 25% seen once. The source material was blood, either unsorted or a sorted T cell fraction (not recorded which). The chain couples TRBV18 to TRBJ2-7; D could derive from TRBD1 or TRBD2 (5 bases each). The TCR comes from a male donor with ankylosing spondylitis. CDR3 in amino acids: CASSPQGREQYF. CDR3 sequence (DNA): TGTGCCAGCTCACCACAGGGGAGAGAGCAGTACTTC. Together with reference TRBV18 and TRBJ2-7, the CDR3 gives the full variable domain: NAGVMQNPRHLVRRRGQEARLRCSPMKGHSHVYWYRQLPEEGLKFMVYLQKENIIDESGMPKERFSAEFPKEGPSILRIQQVVRGDSAAYFCASSPQGREQYFGPGTRLTVT.